Shown below are 30 T cell receptor beta chains from a single sample sequenced in a study of blood T cell repertoires in COVID-19. The table came from immunoSEQ multiplex PCR; TCRdb's copy has only in-frame clones and leaves some out. The sample consists of about 200,000 clones, 85% to 90% of them appearing once. Material: peripheral blood. The origin of the receptors is an elderly man with acute or convalescent COVID-19.

As to this clone: This specimen includes other DNA sequences encoding the same CDR3. The chain links TRBV12-3 or TRBV12-4 to TRBJ2-5, with D possibly TRBD2 on 5 matching bases. The CDR3 totals 12 residues. With 5 bases removed from V and 5 bases from J, the gap between germline ends came to 9 bases. CDR3: CASSPRGETQYF. The CDR3 region has the DNA TGTGCCAGCAGTCCTCGCGGGGAGACCCAGTACTTC.

The chain has TRBV6-5 and TRBJ2-2; tentatively, D is TRBD2 (5 bases). The CDR3 is made up of 13 amino acids. Between the trimmed V and J ends, which lost 6 bases and 6 bases, there was a span of 11 bases. CDR1 is MNHEY, CDR2 SVGAGI, per germline. Written as DNA, the CDR3 is TGTGCCAGCAGCCCCTCGCGGGCCGGGGAGCTGTTTTTT. Its protein product is CASSPSRAGELFF.

The rearrangement joins TRBV7-3 to TRBJ1-5; D gene ambiguous. The CDR3 has 13 amino acids. V gave up 6 bases and J gave up 3 bases, with 9 bases separating them. Germline V gene lookup returns CDR1 SGHTA and CDR2 FQGTGA. This CDR3 is CASSPGANQPQHF. CDR3 bases: TGTGCCAGCAGTCCCGGAGCCAATCAGCCCCAGCATTTT.

The V call is TRBV7-3, the J call TRBJ2-1, with 8 bases that match TRBD1. CDR3 size: 13 residues. Germline V CDR1 and CDR2: SGHTA, FQGTGA. Trimming cost V 5 bases and J 4 bases; bases outside gene matches: 1. The CDR3 nucleotides read TGTGCCAGCAGCGGACAGGGTTACAATGAGCAGTTCTTC. This gives the protein CASSGQGYNEQFF.

The rearrangement uses TRBV6-5 and TRBJ2-5; tentative D call: TRBD1 (7 bases). This CDR3 contains 14 residues. V lost 6 bases and J lost 1, with 12 bases in between. The germline V gene encodes CDR1 MNHEY and CDR2 SVGAGI. CDR3 loop: CASREGTVQETQYF. CDR3 bases: TGTGCCAGCAGGGAGGGGACAGTCCAAGAGACCCAGTACTTC.

The gene calls are TRBV7-2 and TRBJ2-1; D not certain. The CDR3 runs 16 residues. V lost 5 bases to trimming and J lost 4 bases, with 18 bases between them. Germline CDR1 reads SGHTA; CDR2 reads FQGNSA. CDR3 DNA: TGTGCCAGCAGCCTTCTGATGACTCAGTTATACAATGAGCAGTTCTTC. This sequence encodes CASSLLMTQLYNEQFF.

The count of this clone is one. This chain connects TRBV11-2 to TRBJ2-1; 11 bases map to TRBD1. Germline V lookup: CDR1 SGHAT, CDR2 FQNNGV. The CDR3 is 14 amino acids. The J segment lost 7 bases and the V segment lost 1 base, leaving 0 bases of the junction unmatched. The CDR3 nucleotides read TGTGCCAGCAGCTTAGGGGACAGGGGGAATGAGCAGTTCTTC. Translated, it gives CASSLGDRGNEQFF. Variable domain in full (rest from reference TRBV11-2 and TRBJ2-1): EAGVAQSPRYKIIEKRQSVAFWCNPISGHATLYWYQQILGQGPKLLIQFQNNGVVDDSQLPKDRFSAERLKGVDSTLKIQPAKLEDSAVYLCASSLGDRGNEQFFGPGTRLTVL.

The chain recombines TRBV3-1 (or the pseudogene TRBV3-2) with TRBJ2-7; D may be TRBD2 (5 bases). Trimming pared 4 bases from V and 1 base from J, leaving 20 bases between. The CDR3 runs 17 residues. Germline V gives CDR1 LGHDT, CDR2 YNNKEL (reference sequence). The CDR3 bases are TGTGCCAGCAGCCCCGACCCCTTGGGAGCGGCTTCCTACGAGCAGTACTTC. As protein: CASSPDPLGAASYEQYF.

This clone appeared a few times. J is TRBJ1-4 and V is TRBV2; 8 positions match TRBD1. Per the germline V gene, CDR1 is SNHLY and CDR2 is FYNNEI. The V segment lost 6 bases and the J segment 2 bases; nucleotides outside the gene matches: 2. CDR3 length: 14 amino acids. The CDR3 sequence: CASRGQVTNEKLFF. The CDR3 DNA is TGTGCCAGCAGGGGACAGGTGACTAATGAAAAACTGTTTTTT.

The CDR3 loop is CASSPRTGAGKLFF. Here the CDR3 DNA reads TGTGCCAGCAGCCCACGGACAGGGGCCGGGAAACTGTTTTTT. This chain connects TRBV7-2 to TRBJ1-4; TRBD1 matches at 9 bases. This CDR3 spans 14 amino acids. Germline-derived CDR1 and CDR2 are SGHTA and FQGNSA. V lost 5 bases, J lost 11 bases, and 9 bases stayed unmatched.

CDR3 DNA: TGCAGTGCTAGTGACATTCGGACTAGCGGGGGCACAGATACGCAGTATTTT. It yields the protein CSASDIRTSGGTDTQYF. This chain connects TRBV20-1 to TRBJ2-3; 12 bases match TRBD2. The V gene's germline CDR1 is DFQATT and CDR2 SNEGSKA (reference sequence). Germline trimming cut 3 bases from V and 1 base from J; bases unmatched to any gene: 8. CDR3 length: 17 amino acids.

This clone was seen a single time. V usage is TRBV3-1 (or the pseudogene TRBV3-2) and J usage is TRBJ2-7; 7 nucleotides line up with TRBD1. The V gene's germline CDR1 is LGHDT and CDR2 YNNKEL (reference sequence). V shed 5 bases and J 0 bases; nucleotides not matched to a gene: 4. The CDR3 is made up of 14 amino acids. Here the CDR3 reads CASSWTGHSYEQYF. The CDR3 bases are TGTGCCAGCAGCTGGACAGGACACTCCTACGAGCAGTACTTC.

This chain joins TRBV21-1 and TRBJ2-2; the DNA was not used to check the table's D call, TRBD2. TRBV21-1 is annotated as a pseudogene. The CDR3 runs 17 residues. The CDR3: CASSGTSGRPDTGELFF. CDR3 DNA sequence: TGTGCCAGCAGCGGTACTAGCGGGAGGCCGGACACCGGGGAGCTGTTTTTT.

The V call is TRBV11-3, the J call TRBJ1-3; weak D call: TRBD1 (6 bases). The ends were cut back, 2 bases at V and 1 base at J, with 15 bases in the middle. The germline V gene encodes CDR1 SGHNT and CDR2 YENEEA. The CDR3 loop spans 17 amino acids. CDR3: CASSLIGGTLSGNTIYF. The CDR3 DNA sequence: TGTGCCAGCAGCTTAATAGGGGGTACTCTGTCTGGAAACACCATATATTTT.

The rearrangement joins TRBV7-3 to TRBJ2-3; D is ambiguous. V dropped 0 bases and J dropped 7 bases, with 5 bases sitting between them. The germline V gene has CDR1 SGHTA and CDR2 FQGTGA. This CDR3 region has 12 residues. CDR3 sequence: CASSLTRNTQYF. For the CDR3, the DNA is TGTGCCAGCAGCTTAACGCGGAATACGCAGTATTTT.

J is TRBJ2-7 and V is TRBV6-2 or TRBV6-3, with 9 bases aligning to TRBD2. Germline-derived CDR1 and CDR2 are MNHEY and SVGEGT. Trimming at V came to 5 bases and at J to 3 bases, leaving 8 bases not matched to a gene. The CDR3 sequence is 15 residues long. The DNA for the CDR3 is TGTGCCAGCAGTCTCGCCCCACTAGCGGGCTACGAGCAGTACGTC. Protein: CASSLAPLAGYEQYV.

This chain links TRBV10-2 with TRBJ1-5, with D possibly being TRBD1 (5 bases). Germline CDR1 WSHSY, CDR2 SAAADI. The CDR3 has 14 residues. V lost 6 bases and J lost 5, with 14 bases in between. The CDR3 DNA follows: TGCGCCAGCAGGAGAGGACAAGTGGATCAGCCCCAGCATTTT. Translation: CASRRGQVDQPQHF.

The chain has TRBV7-3 and TRBJ1-1; TRBD1 matches at 7 bases. The CDR3 runs 13 residues. The ends lost 5 bases at V and 4 bases at J; junction bases unmatched: 4. Germline lookup yields CDR1 SGHTA and CDR2 FQGTGA. The DNA for the CDR3 is TGTGCCAGCAGCCTACAGGGGAGCACTGAAGCTTTCTTT. This sequence encodes CASSLQGSTEAFF.

The CDR3: CSVGQGYGQETQYF. As DNA, the CDR3 is TGCAGCGTTGGCCAGGGGTACGGTCAAGAGACCCAGTACTTC. This chain links TRBV29-1 with TRBJ2-5, with TRBD1 as a possible D gene (6 bases). The CDR3 spans 14 residues. V was cut by 4 bases and J by 2 bases, with 14 bases left in between. Germline V lookup: CDR1 SQVTM, CDR2 ANQGSEA.

The J gene is TRBJ2-3, the V gene TRBV24-1; 8 positions agree with TRBD1. V shed 4 bases, J shed 5 bases, and the junction held 4 bases outside the gene matches. Germline V CDR1 and CDR2: KGHDR, SFDVKD. The CDR3 is 14 amino acids. The CDR3, as DNA: TGTGCCACCAGTGACCCAGGGGGCAGAGATACGCAGTATTTT. This sequence encodes CATSDPGGRDTQYF.

The rearrangement joins TRBV27 to TRBJ1-5; D is ambiguous. The CDR3 totals 15 residues. Trimming removed 3 bases at V and 4 bases at J, with 13 bases between. CDR1 MNHEY and CDR2 SMNVEV come from the germline V gene (reference sequence). The CDR3 loop reads CASSFLGGRNQPQHF. CDR3 sequence (DNA): TGTGCCAGCAGTTTTCTTGGAGGTAGGAATCAGCCCCAGCATTTT.

This clone was counted between two and nine times. V and J are TRBV15 and TRBJ1-6, with TRBD1 identical over 8 bases. The CDR3 extends over 14 amino acids. CDR1 is LNHNV and CDR2 is YYDKDF in the germline V gene (reference sequence). The junction had 1 base not matched to a gene; V was cut back by 2 bases and J by 7 bases. The CDR3 reads CATSRQGANSPLHF. The CDR3 coding sequence is TGTGCCACCAGCAGACAGGGGGCAAATTCACCCCTCCACTTT.

This chain uses TRBV19 with TRBJ1-1; D is ambiguous. The V end lost 3 bases, the J end lost 2 bases, and 10 bases lay between the germline ends. Germline V CDR1 and CDR2: LNHDA, SQIVND (reference sequence). The CDR3 length is 14 residues. CDR3 residues: CASSIRNRNTEAFF. The CDR3 DNA sequence: TGTGCCAGTAGTATTAGGAACAGAAACACTGAAGCTTTCTTT.

The CDR3 DNA reads as TGTGCCAGCAGCGACAGGACTAGTGGTGAGCAGTTCTTC. Encoded protein: CASSDRTSGEQFF. The chain employs TRBV27 and TRBJ2-1, with D maybe TRBD2 (7 bases). Trimming removed 6 bases at V and 9 bases at J, with 15 bases between. CDR1 and CDR2 from the germline V gene are MNHEY and SMNVEV (reference sequence). The CDR3 is made up of 13 amino acids.

The chain couples TRBV5-1 to TRBJ2-3; a weak D match, TRBD1 (6 bases). Trimming shortened V by 4 bases and J by 5 bases, and 17 bases separated the two germline ends. The CDR3 contains 15 residues. Germline values: CDR1 SGHRS, CDR2 YFSETQ. The CDR3 region is CASSGGQFSGDTQYF. DNA of the CDR3: TGCGCCAGCAGCGGAGGACAGTTTTCTGGAGATACGCAGTATTTT.

This chain joins TRBV7-2 and TRBJ1-6; D possibly corresponds to TRBD1 (5 bases). Trimming pared 2 bases from V and 9 bases from J, leaving 14 bases between. The CDR3 is made up of 15 amino acids. CDR1 is SGHTA and CDR2 is FQGNSA in the germline V gene. The CDR3 here is CASSLRGGVSSPLHF. CDR3 coding DNA: TGTGCCAGCAGCTTACGGGGCGGGGTGAGTTCACCCCTCCACTTT. Supplemented by reference TRBV7-2 and TRBJ1-6, the full variable domain reads GAGVSQSPSNKVTEKGKDVELRCDPISGHTALYWYRQSLGQGLEFLIYFQGNSAPDKSGLPSDRFSAERTGGSVSTLTIQRTQQEDSAVYLCASSLRGGVSSPLHFGNGTRLTVT.

As concerns this clone: The CDR3 carries no conserved terminal phenylalanine or tryptophan, so it likely arises from a read error. The limits of the CDR3 on the DNA are not certain, so only TCRdb's listed CDR3 is given. The chain couples TRBV6-2 or TRBV6-3 to TRBJ2-3; the table's D call, TRBD2, was not checked against the DNA. With termini counted, the CDR3 has 14 amino acids. Germline CDR1 reads MNHEY; CDR2 reads SVGEGT. The chain's CDR3 is CASSYRTKFSGIFL.

The rearrangement uses TRBV28 and TRBJ1-1; no clear D. The CDR3 is 14 amino acids. Germline CDR1 MDHEN, CDR2 SYDVKM. Deletions cut 2 bases from V and 2 bases from J, with 9 bases between. The CDR3 reads CASSLVASNTEAFF. The CDR3 DNA follows: TGTGCCAGCAGTTTAGTCGCCAGTAACACTGAAGCTTTCTTT.

CDR3 region: CASNNYNEKLFF. The DNA of the CDR3 is TGTGCCAGCAACAACTATAATGAAAAACTGTTTTTT. The chain joins TRBV28 to TRBJ1-4; D remains ambiguous. Trimming took off 7 bases at V and 4 bases at J, with 7 bases between the two ends. The CDR3 covers 12 residues. Germline V lookup: CDR1 MDHEN, CDR2 SYDVKM.

CDR3 DNA: TGTGCCAGCAGTCCTCTAGGCGCTAGCACAGATACGCAGTATTTT. Residues: CASSPLGASTDTQYF. This chain uses TRBV27 with TRBJ2-3; D is unresolved. The CDR3 is 15 amino acids. The V end lost 5 bases, the J end lost 0 bases, and 12 bases lay between the germline ends. Germline loops: CDR1 MNHEY, CDR2 SMNVEV (reference sequence).